Listed here are 8 T cell receptor beta chains from one sample, sequenced in a study of cytomegalovirus exposure and HLA in healthy donors. The PCR ran on 60 Vbeta and 13 Jbeta primers. Method: immunoSEQ multiplex PCR; TCRdb's copy keeps in-frame clones and lacks some. The data show roughly 120,000 clones, 80% seen once. Sequenced: PBMCs. The receptors were sampled from a man aged 30-40 years in good health and CMV-seronegative.

The gene calls are TRBV4-3 and TRBJ2-7; D is unresolved. The CDR3 contains 14 residues. Trimming removed 1 base at V and 8 bases at J, with 15 bases between. In germline, CDR1 is LGHNA, CDR2 YSLEER. DNA of the CDR3: TGCGCCAGCAGCCAAGGTGAGGTTGGCTGGCAGCAGTACTTC. Encoded protein: CASSQGEVGWQQYF.

The rearrangement links TRBV19 to TRBJ1-2; TRBD1 agrees at 8 bases. V trimming: 1 base; J trimming: 7 bases; junction bases outside the gene matches: 8. The CDR3 extends over 15 amino acids. Germline CDR1 is LNHDA and CDR2 is SQIVND (reference sequence). This CDR3 reads CASSIALQGAAGYTF. CDR3 nucleotides: TGTGCCAGTAGTATAGCGCTCCAGGGGGCGGCTGGCTACACCTTC.

The genes are TRBV28 and TRBJ1-1; D is undetermined. The CDR3 spans 13 residues. Germline lookup yields CDR1 MDHEN and CDR2 SYDVKM. The ends were cut back, 6 bases at V and 1 base at J, with 9 bases in the middle. The CDR3 here is CASRTSQNTEAFF. DNA of the CDR3: TGTGCCAGCAGGACATCCCAGAACACTGAAGCTTTCTTT. The full variable domain, with the rest looked up from reference TRBV28 and TRBJ1-1, is DVKVTQSSRYLVKRTGEKVFLECVQDMDHENMFWYRQDPGLGLRLIYFSYDVKMKEKGDIPEGYSVSREKKERFSLILESASTNQTSMYLCASRTSQNTEAFFGQGTRLTVV.

The chain couples TRBV6-5 to TRBJ1-1, with D possibly being TRBD1 (5 bases). The CDR3 is 14 amino acids. Trimming left V 6 bases short and J 0 bases short, with 11 bases between. CDR1 and CDR2 (germline): MNHEY, SVGAGI. CDR3 residues: CASRTGRLNTEAFF. The CDR3 nucleotides are TGTGCCAGCAGAACAGGACGGCTGAACACTGAAGCTTTCTTT.

V usage is TRBV7-2 and J usage is TRBJ1-2; D is uncertain. The germline V and J ends were trimmed by 6 bases and 5 bases, with 13 bases remaining between them. Germline loops: CDR1 SGHTA, CDR2 FQGNSA. The CDR3 is 13 residues long. This chain's CDR3 is CASRYIAAYGYTF. CDR3 nucleotide sequence: TGTGCCAGCAGATACATAGCAGCTTATGGCTACACCTTC.

This chain connects TRBV2 to TRBJ2-7; 9 nucleotides align to TRBD1. This CDR3 region has 14 residues. With V trimmed by 7 bases and J by 0 bases, 4 bases remained unmatched. Germline V gene lookup returns CDR1 SNHLY and CDR2 FYNNEI. The chain's CDR3 is CASKGQGISYEQYF. The CDR3 DNA reads as TGTGCCAGCAAGGGACAGGGAATCTCCTACGAGCAGTACTTC.

The rearrangement links TRBV6-5 to TRBJ1-5; 7 nucleotides line up with TRBD1. Trimming took 6 bases from V and 5 from J; bases not matched to a gene: 4. Germline V lookup: CDR1 MNHEY, CDR2 SVGAGI. The CDR3 totals 13 residues. CDR3 protein: CASRDTGDQPQHF. CDR3 DNA: TGTGCCAGCAGAGACACAGGGGATCAGCCCCAGCATTTT.

The V and J genes are TRBV7-2 and TRBJ2-2; the D gene is possibly TRBD2 (5 bases). This CDR3 has 14 amino acids. Between the trimmed V and J ends, which lost 3 bases and 1 base, there was a span of 6 bases. CDR1 and CDR2 (germline): SGHTA, FQGNSA. The CDR3 nucleotides are TGTGCCAGCAGCTTCGGGATGAACACCGGGGAGCTGTTTTTT. This codes for CASSFGMNTGELFF.